This note documents a single T cell receptor beta chain sequence. Authors' data handling: It was from reference gene primer amplification that nucleated cell counts were estimated. Here immunoSEQ multiplex PCR was the method, and the copy in TCRdb shows in-frame clones only, minus some. The V and J calls and clone size were taken over from that table, and D and trimming were inferred from the DNA. The table shows about 120,000 clones, with roughly nine tenths occurring only once. The source of the sample is a study of blood T cell repertoires in COVID-19. About the study: Donors in the United States, Italy and Spain gave samples during acute or convalescent COVID-19. T cells, B-cell-depleted T cells, or PBMCs provided the cDNA or gDNA that served as material.

Source material: peripheral blood. The sequence was obtained from a human donor in a cohort sampled during active COVID-19.

CDR3 protein: CASSVGLAGPTDTQYF. The CDR3 bases are TGTGCCAGCAGTGTTGGACTAGCGGGGCCCACAGATACGCAGTATTTT. The chain links TRBV6-6 to TRBJ2-3, with 12 bases aligning to TRBD2. The J segment lost 2 bases and the V segment lost 5 bases, leaving 5 bases of the junction unmatched. The length of the CDR3 is 16 residues. Per the germline V gene, CDR1 is MNHNY and CDR2 is SVGAGI (reference sequence).